The 27 T cell receptor beta chains presented below share a single source sample, sequenced in a study of T cell responses to AZD1222 COVID-19 vaccine. The assay was immunoSEQ multiplex PCR, and TCRdb's table has in-frame clones only and misses some. The table lists approximately 300,000 clones, roughly 93% of them singletons. The input for sequencing was peripheral blood, taken 28 days after the second AZD1222 dose. These receptors originate from an adult who received the AZD1222 COVID-19 vaccine.

J is TRBJ2-5 and V is TRBV28, with 7 bases lining up with TRBD1. Germline loops: CDR1 MDHEN, CDR2 SYDVKM. There are 12 residues in the CDR3. The V gene end was trimmed by 3 bases and the J gene end by 5 bases; junction bases not matched to a gene: 0. The chain's CDR3 is CASSFRGETQYF. The CDR3 DNA reads TGTGCCAGCAGTTTCAGGGGGGAGACCCAGTACTTC.

The chain combines TRBV2 with TRBJ2-5; D possibly corresponds to TRBD2 (6 bases). Germline V gives CDR1 SNHLY, CDR2 FYNNEI. CDR3 size: 13 residues. The V end lost 5 bases, the J end lost 5 bases, and 12 bases lay between the germline ends. The CDR3, as DNA: TGTGCCAGCAGTTGGAGGGTTGTGGAGACCCAGTACTTC. Its protein product is CASSWRVVETQYF.

This chain joins TRBV20-1 and TRBJ2-7; D not resolved. Trimming took 3 bases from V and 6 from J, leaving 18 bases between them. The CDR3 extends over 14 amino acids. The V gene's germline CDR1 is DFQATT and CDR2 SNEGSKA (reference sequence). Written as DNA, the CDR3 is TGCAGTGCTAGTGAGGCCAGTTTAAAGGCCGAGCAGTACTTC. It yields the protein CSASEASLKAEQYF.

Of note for this clone: Within the sample, other DNA sequences also encode this same CDR3. The chain joins TRBV7-9 to TRBJ1-1; a possible D gene is TRBD1 (5 bases). Germline V gene lookup returns CDR1 SEHNR and CDR2 FQNEAQ (reference sequence). Trimming cost V 5 bases and J 1 base, with 8 bases left between them. CDR3 size: 13 residues. As DNA, the CDR3 is TGTGCCAGCAGCGGGACCTGGAACACTGAAGCTTTCTTT. Translating it yields CASSGTWNTEAFF.

The chain links TRBV5-5 to TRBJ1-3; 9 nucleotides align to TRBD1. Germline CDR1 is SGHKS and CDR2 is YYEKEE (reference sequence). This CDR3 has 14 residues. With V trimmed by 3 bases and J by 4 bases, 2 bases remained unmatched. The CDR3 loop is CASSWDRAGNTIYF. The CDR3 nucleotides read TGTGCCAGCAGCTGGGACAGGGCCGGAAACACCATATATTTT.

The chain carries TRBV28 and TRBJ2-7, with 8 nucleotides matching TRBD2. The J segment lost 2 bases and the V segment lost 3 bases, leaving 6 bases of the junction unmatched. This CDR3 comprises 15 residues. The germline V gene has CDR1 MDHEN and CDR2 SYDVKM. The CDR3 loop is CASSFRGLGPYEQYF. CDR3 in DNA: TGTGCCAGCAGTTTCCGGGGACTAGGTCCCTACGAGCAGTACTTC.

The J gene is TRBJ2-7, the V gene TRBV2; TRBD2 might be the D (6 bases). CDR3 size: 11 residues. The V and J ends lost 5 bases and 6 bases respectively, with 8 bases between them. The germline CDR1 and CDR2 sequences are SNHLY and FYNNEI. The chain's CDR3 is CASSWDSEQYF. For the CDR3, the DNA is TGTGCCAGCAGTTGGGACTCCGAGCAGTACTTC. Drawing the rest from reference TRBV2 and TRBJ2-7, the complete variable domain is EPEVTQTPSHQVTQMGQEVILRCVPISNHLYFYWYRQILGQKVEFLVSFYNNEISEKSEIFDDQFSVERPDGSNFTLKIRSTKLEDSAMYFCASSWDSEQYFGPGTRLTVT.

A remark on this clone: Other DNA sequences within the sample encode an identical CDR3. In nucleotides, the CDR3 is TGTGCCAGCAGTTTATCCCCGGGGAGCTCCTACAATGAGCAGTTCTTC. This encodes CASSLSPGSSYNEQFF. This chain connects TRBV27 to TRBJ2-1; a weak D match, TRBD2 (5 bases). Germline CDR1 MNHEY, CDR2 SMNVEV (reference sequence). V lost 0 bases, J lost 0 bases, and 9 bases lay in between. CDR3 length: 16 residues.

The genes are TRBV5-6 and TRBJ2-7; 7 bases align to TRBD2. Germline V gene sequence: CDR1 SGHDT, CDR2 YYEEEE. The trim removed 5 bases at V and 6 bases at J, leaving 5 bases unmatched. This CDR3 is built from 12 residues. The CDR3 is CASRGWEGEQYF. The CDR3 DNA reads as TGTGCCAGCAGGGGCTGGGAGGGCGAGCAGTACTTC.

This clone was counted once. This chain joins TRBV2 and TRBJ1-6; D remains unclear. Trimming cost V 2 bases and J 8 bases, with 10 bases left between them. The germline CDR1 and CDR2 sequences are SNHLY and FYNNEI. CDR3 length: 14 amino acids. CDR3 region: CASSETTGDSPLHF. The CDR3 DNA follows: TGTGCCAGCAGTGAAACGACTGGTGATTCACCCCTCCACTTT.

The rearrangement links TRBV28 to TRBJ2-3; the match to TRBD2 covers 9 bases. Losses at the gene ends were 2 bases for V and 4 bases for J; bases not matched to a gene: 1. The CDR3 sequence is 14 residues long. Germline V gene sequence: CDR1 MDHEN, CDR2 SYDVKM. The CDR3 DNA follows: TGTGCCAGCAGTTTAGGCGGGGGGGCAGATACGCAGTATTTT. This translates into CASSLGGGADTQYF.

This chain uses TRBV28 with TRBJ1-4; no reliable D call. The V gene's germline CDR1 is MDHEN and CDR2 SYDVKM. V was cut by 9 bases and J by 8 bases, with 19 bases left in between. The CDR3 extends over 14 amino acids. The CDR3 sequence is CASHGGPLKEKLFF. DNA of the CDR3: TGTGCCAGTCACGGAGGGCCCCTAAAGGAAAAACTGTTTTTT.

The chain is built from TRBV15 and TRBJ1-1; unclear D gene. This CDR3 contains 14 residues. V lost 0 bases and J lost 3, with 8 bases in between. Per germline, CDR1 LNHNV and CDR2 YYDKDF (reference sequence). The CDR3 DNA reads TGTGCCACCAGCAGAGATAGGAGGGACACTGAAGCTTTCTTT. It codes for CATSRDRRDTEAFF.

The V and J genes are TRBV19 and TRBJ1-2; TRBD1 aligns across 8 bases. The CDR3 sequence is 15 residues long. From germline, CDR1 is LNHDA and CDR2 SQIVND (reference sequence). The junction had 9 bases not matched to a gene; V was cut back by 1 base and J by 8 bases. The CDR3 sequence: CASSIAGQVTRGYTF. Here the CDR3 DNA reads TGTGCCAGTAGTATAGCGGGACAGGTGACTAGAGGCTACACCTTC.

The J gene is TRBJ2-7, the V gene TRBV27; 7 nucleotides line up with TRBD1. Germline V lookup: CDR1 MNHEY, CDR2 SMNVEV (reference sequence). The CDR3 runs to 15 residues. Trimming removed 7 bases from V and 2 bases from J; junction bases left unmatched: 11. The CDR3 coding sequence is TGTGCCAGCACCTTAAAGGTGGGACAGACCTACGAGCAGTACTTC. Translating it yields CASTLKVGQTYEQYF.

The V gene is TRBV7-9, the J gene TRBJ2-3; D gene uncertain. The CDR3 sequence is 14 residues long. Trimming stripped 3 bases from V and 1 base from J, with 8 bases between. From germline, CDR1 is SEHNR and CDR2 FQNEAQ (reference sequence). The CDR3 nucleotides are TGTGCCAGCAGCTTCACCCCCGGCACAGATACGCAGTATTTT. It yields the protein CASSFTPGTDTQYF.

The chain employs TRBV5-4 and TRBJ2-2; D remains ambiguous. The CDR3 contains 14 residues. Germline CDR1 SGHNT, CDR2 YYREEE (reference sequence). The ends were cut back, 2 bases at V and 1 base at J, with 6 bases in the middle. The CDR3 nucleotides read TGTGCCAGCAGCTTCAGCCAGAACACCGGGGAGCTGTTTTTT. Protein sequence: CASSFSQNTGELFF. The complete variable domain, with remaining parts taken from reference TRBV5-4 and TRBJ2-2, reads ETGVTQSPTHLIKTRGQQVTLRCSSQSGHNTVSWYQQALGQGPQFIFQYYREEENGRGNFPPRFSGLQFPNYSSELNVNALELDDSALYLCASSFSQNTGELFFGEGSRLTVL.

The chain is built from TRBV4-1 and TRBJ1-3; D gene unclear. The germline V gene has CDR1 MGHRA and CDR2 YSYEKL. The CDR3 has 16 residues. V was trimmed by 4 bases and J by 0 bases, leaving 13 bases between them. CDR3 in amino acids: CASSLGSMSSGNTIYF. The CDR3 DNA follows: TGCGCCAGCAGCCTAGGCTCGATGAGCTCTGGAAACACCATATATTTT.

The gene calls are TRBV4-3 and TRBJ1-6; TRBD1 is a possible D gene (6 bases). Trimming removed 0 bases from V and 1 base from J, with 7 bases in between. The CDR3 length is 16 residues. In germline, CDR1 is LGHNA, CDR2 YSLEER. CDR3 sequence: CASSQEGGSYNSPLHF. The CDR3 coding sequence is TGCGCCAGCAGCCAAGAAGGGGGGTCCTATAATTCACCCCTCCACTTT.

As DNA, the CDR3 is TGTGCCAGCAGTAGCGGAGCATCTGGAAACACCATATATTTT. It translates to CASSSGASGNTIYF. The chain couples TRBV3-1 (or the pseudogene TRBV3-2) to TRBJ1-3, with D uncertain. The CDR3 sequence is 14 residues long. V shed 6 bases and J shed 1 base, with 10 bases lying between them. Germline V lookup: CDR1 LGHDT, CDR2 YNNKEL (reference sequence).

This chain links TRBV2 with TRBJ1-1; a weak D match, TRBD1 (5 bases). Germline V CDR1 and CDR2: SNHLY, FYNNEI. CDR3 length: 13 residues. Trimming stripped 6 bases from V and 10 bases from J, with 18 bases between. CDR3 sequence reads: CASRDGGGAGAFF. The CDR3 nucleotides are TGTGCCAGCAGGGACGGTGGAGGGGCGGGAGCTTTCTTT. Using reference TRBV2 and TRBJ1-1 for the parts outside the CDR3, the full variable domain is EPEVTQTPSHQVTQMGQEVILRCVPISNHLYFYWYRQILGQKVEFLVSFYNNEISEKSEIFDDQFSVERPDGSNFTLKIRSTKLEDSAMYFCASRDGGGAGAFFGQGTRLTVV.

V gene TRBV28 combines with J gene TRBJ1-5; possible D gene TRBD1, 5 bases. Trimming removed 5 bases from V and 0 bases from J, with 11 bases in between. Germline V gene sequence: CDR1 MDHEN, CDR2 SYDVKM. CDR3 length: 15 amino acids. The CDR3 loop reads CASSRDGSSNQPQHF. For the CDR3, the DNA is TGTGCCAGCAGTCGGGACGGTTCTAGCAATCAGCCCCAGCATTTT.

V usage is TRBV9 and J usage is TRBJ1-1; no definite D call. The CDR3 consists of 14 residues. CDR1 and CDR2 (germline): SGDLS, YYNGEE. V lost 0 bases, J lost 3 bases, and 9 bases lay in between. CDR3 nucleotide sequence: TGTGCCAGCAGCGTAGGACGGGATTACACTGAAGCTTTCTTT. Its translation is CASSVGRDYTEAFF.

The chain recombines TRBV6-5 with TRBJ1-5, with D perhaps matching TRBD1 (6 bases). The V end lost 0 bases, the J end lost 3 bases, and 9 bases lay between the germline ends. Germline assignment: CDR1 MNHEY and CDR2 SVGAGI. The CDR3 runs to 15 residues. CDR3 region: CASSYSGALNQPQHF. The CDR3, as DNA: TGTGCCAGCAGTTACTCGGGGGCACTCAATCAGCCCCAGCATTTT.

The chain uses TRBV5-1 and TRBJ2-1; unclear D gene. Germline lookup yields CDR1 SGHRS and CDR2 YFSETQ. The CDR3 totals 15 residues. Deletions cut 4 bases from V and 0 bases from J, with 11 bases between. In DNA, the CDR3 is TGCGCCAGCAGCATCCGGGCCCACTCCTACAATGAGCAGTTCTTC. This translates into CASSIRAHSYNEQFF.

This sequence joins TRBV4-3 and TRBJ2-2, with TRBD1 matching over 7 bases. CDR1 and CDR2 from the germline V gene are LGHNA and YSLEER. This CDR3 contains 14 residues. V lost 6 bases and J lost 5; bases outside the gene matches: 6. As DNA, the CDR3 is TGCGCCAGCAGTAGGGACAGTTGGACCGGGGAGCTGTTTTTT. Its translation: CASSRDSWTGELFF.

The V call is TRBV19, the J call TRBJ1-6; D is undetermined. V gave up 7 bases and J gave up 0 bases, with 7 bases separating them. CDR3 length: 14 residues. The germline V gene encodes CDR1 LNHDA and CDR2 SQIVND (reference sequence). In DNA, the CDR3 is TGTGCCAGTAAAGAAAGCTCCTATAATTCACCCCTCCACTTT. This sequence encodes CASKESSYNSPLHF.